Only a few counts were recorded for the clone carrying this T cell receptor (beta chain). These data come from a study of cytomegalovirus exposure and HLA in healthy donors. The CDR3 contains 17 residues. V lost 5 bases and J 0 bases, leaving 19 bases between the germline ends. Per germline, CDR1 SGHVS and CDR2 FQNEAQ. The data were produced by immunoSEQ multiplex PCR, yet TCRdb's version contains in-frame clones alone and is incomplete. In the table there are about 200,000 clones, more than 75% of which are singletons. This sequence was found in a woman in her late teens or twenties in good health and CMV-seronegative. The V and J genes are TRBV7-8 and TRBJ1-1, with D possibly being TRBD1 (6 bases). Sequenced sample: PBMCs. The CDR3 region is CASSQTASGHMNTEAFF. CDR3 nucleotides: TGTGCCAGCAGCCAAACCGCCTCGGGACATATGAACACTGAAGCTTTCTTT.